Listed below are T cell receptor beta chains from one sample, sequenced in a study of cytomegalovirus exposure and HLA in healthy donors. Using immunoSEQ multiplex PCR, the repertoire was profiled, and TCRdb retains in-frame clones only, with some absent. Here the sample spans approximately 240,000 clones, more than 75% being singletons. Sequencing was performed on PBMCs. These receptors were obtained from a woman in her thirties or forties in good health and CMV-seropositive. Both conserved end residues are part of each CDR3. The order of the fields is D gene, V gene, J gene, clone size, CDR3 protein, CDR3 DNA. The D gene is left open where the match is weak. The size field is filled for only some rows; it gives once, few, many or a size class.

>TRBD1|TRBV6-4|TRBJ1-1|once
CASSETGGNTEAFF
TGTGCCAGCAGTGAAACAGGGGGCAACACTGAAGCTTTCTTT
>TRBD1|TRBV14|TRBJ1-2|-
CASSPRQGGNYGYTF
TGTGCCAGCAGCCCACGACAGGGAGGAAACTATGGCTACACCTTC
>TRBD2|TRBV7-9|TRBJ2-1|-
CASSRPEELAGARLQFF
TGTGCCAGCAGCCGCCCCGAGGAGCTAGCGGGGGCAAGGTTGCAGTTCTTC
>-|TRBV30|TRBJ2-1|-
CAWTLGGVYNEQFF
TGTGCCTGGACCCTAGGGGGGGTCTACAATGAGCAGTTCTTC
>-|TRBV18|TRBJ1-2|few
CASSQTENYGYTF
TGTGCCAGCTCCCAGACAGAAAACTATGGCTACACCTTC
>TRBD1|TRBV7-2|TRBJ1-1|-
CASSRGTANTEAFF
TGTGCCAGCAGCCGGGGGACAGCGAACACTGAAGCTTTCTTT
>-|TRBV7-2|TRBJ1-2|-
CASSLDIFSYGYTF
TGTGCCAGCAGCTTAGACATCTTTTCGTATGGCTACACCTTC
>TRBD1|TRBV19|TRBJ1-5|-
CASSMWTGGDQPQHF
TGTGCCAGTAGTATGTGGACAGGGGGTGATCAGCCCCAGCATTTT
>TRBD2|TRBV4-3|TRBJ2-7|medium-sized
CASSQDGGGSGAREQYF
TGCGCCAGCAGCCAAGATGGCGGGGGTTCGGGAGCGAGGGAGCAGTACTTC
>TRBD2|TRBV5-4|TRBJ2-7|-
CASSRAGGGAYEQYF
TGTGCCAGCAGCCGAGCTGGCGGGGGGGCCTACGAGCAGTACTTC
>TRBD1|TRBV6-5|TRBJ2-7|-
CASSYNRGYEQYF
TGTGCCAGCAGTTACAACAGGGGGTACGAGCAGTACTTC
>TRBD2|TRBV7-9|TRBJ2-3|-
CASSSPTSGEAGEADTQYF
TGTGCCAGCAGCTCCCCGACTAGCGGGGAGGCCGGGGAGGCAGATACGCAGTATTTT
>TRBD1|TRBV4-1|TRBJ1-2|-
CASSDLFRFDRGRNYGYTF
TGCGCCAGCAGCGACCTTTTCCGTTTTGACAGGGGCCGTAACTATGGCTACACCTTC
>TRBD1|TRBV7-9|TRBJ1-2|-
CSSSLGTVANYGYTF
TGTTCCAGCAGCTTAGGGACAGTAGCTAACTATGGCTACACCTTC
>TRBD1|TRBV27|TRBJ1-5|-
CASSSRDRGGNQPQHF
TGTGCCAGCAGTTCACGGGACAGGGGGGGCAATCAGCCCCAGCATTTT
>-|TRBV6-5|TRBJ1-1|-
CASTKTTGNTEAFF
TGTGCCAGCACCAAGACGACAGGGAACACTGAAGCTTTCTTT
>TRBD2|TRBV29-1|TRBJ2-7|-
CSVETSGTYEQYF
TGCAGCGTTGAAACTAGCGGAACCTACGAGCAGTACTTC
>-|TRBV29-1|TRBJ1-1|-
CSVRSGAVYAEAFF
TGCAGCGTTCGGTCAGGGGCTGTGTACGCTGAAGCTTTCTTT
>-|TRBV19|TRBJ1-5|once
CASSTQGPGGQPQHF
TGTGCCAGTAGTACCCAGGGGCCGGGAGGACAGCCCCAGCATTTT
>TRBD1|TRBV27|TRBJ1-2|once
CASSLRGTYGYTF
TGTGCCAGCAGCCTCAGGGGGACCTATGGCTACACCTTC
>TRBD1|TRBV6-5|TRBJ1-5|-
CASSPGQGSNQPQHF
TGTGCCAGCAGTCCGGGACAGGGTAGCAATCAGCCCCAGCATTTT
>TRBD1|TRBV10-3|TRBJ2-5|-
CAIGDRGRGETQYF
TGTGCCATCGGGGACAGGGGGCGAGGAGAGACCCAGTACTTC
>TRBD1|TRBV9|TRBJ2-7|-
CASSPRGTGGGNEQYF
TGTGCCAGCAGCCCTCGCGGGACAGGGGGAGGGAACGAGCAGTACTTC
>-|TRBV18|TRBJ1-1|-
CASSSGVTEAFF
TGTGCCAGCTCATCAGGGGTTACTGAAGCTTTCTTT
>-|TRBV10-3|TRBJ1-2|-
CAINQDSPNYGYTF
TGTGCCATCAACCAGGACAGTCCTAACTATGGCTACACCTTC
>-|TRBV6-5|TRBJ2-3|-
CASRLGERPDTQYF
TGTGCCAGCAGGCTTGGTGAGCGCCCAGATACGCAGTATTTT
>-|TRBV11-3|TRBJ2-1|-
CASSALTGSGHEQFF
TGTGCCAGCAGCGCTCTTACAGGGTCGGGGCATGAGCAGTTCTTC
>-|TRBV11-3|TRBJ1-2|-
CASSRTVQGGYTF
TGTGCCAGCAGCAGGACGGTCCAGGGGGGCTACACCTTC
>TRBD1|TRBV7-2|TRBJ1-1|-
CASSLRQGARNTEAFF
TGTGCCAGCAGCTTACGGCAGGGGGCGCGGAACACTGAAGCTTTCTTT
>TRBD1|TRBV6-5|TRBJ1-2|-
CASSRGTGVDGYTF
TGTGCCAGCAGTCGCGGGACAGGCGTCGACGGCTACACCTTC
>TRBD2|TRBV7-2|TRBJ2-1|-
CASSPPGLASNEQFF
TGTGCCAGCAGCCCCCCGGGACTAGCGTCCAATGAGCAGTTCTTC
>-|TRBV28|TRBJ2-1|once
CASSSGSYNEQFF
TGTGCCAGCAGTTCAGGGTCCTACAATGAGCAGTTCTTC
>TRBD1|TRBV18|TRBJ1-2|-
CASSPPDRDYGYTF
TGTGCCAGCTCACCACCCGACAGGGACTATGGCTACACCTTC
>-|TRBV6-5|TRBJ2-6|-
CASSVRGSGANVLTF
TGTGCCAGCAGTGTCCGGGGGTCTGGGGCCAACGTCCTGACTTTC
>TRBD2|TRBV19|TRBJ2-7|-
CASKELAGLSEQYF
TGTGCCAGTAAAGAACTAGCGGGACTCTCCGAGCAGTACTTC
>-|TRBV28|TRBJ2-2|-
CASSFGPTLNTGELFF
TGTGCCAGCAGTTTTGGGCCTACTCTGAACACCGGGGAGCTGTTTTTT
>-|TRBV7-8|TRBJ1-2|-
CASSLDPAGGYTF
TGTGCCAGCAGCTTAGACCCAGCAGGGGGCTACACCTTC
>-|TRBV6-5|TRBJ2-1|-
CASRAVHEQFF
TGTGCCAGCAGGGCAGTCCATGAGCAGTTCTTC
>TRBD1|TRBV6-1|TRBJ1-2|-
CASSPGGGRYGYTF
TGTGCCAGCAGCCCAGGGGGCGGGCGCTATGGCTACACCTTC
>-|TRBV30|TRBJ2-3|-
CAWAGGHTDTQYF
TGTGCCTGGGCTGGTGGCCACACAGATACGCAGTATTTT
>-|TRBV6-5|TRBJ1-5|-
CASSYDSQQPQHF
TGTGCCAGCAGTTACGACTCCCAACAGCCCCAGCATTTT
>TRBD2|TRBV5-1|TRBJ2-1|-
CASSPGTSGRSIYEQFF
TGCGCCAGCAGCCCCGGGACTAGCGGGAGGTCGATCTATGAGCAGTTCTTC
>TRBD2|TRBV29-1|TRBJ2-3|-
CSVENSRGSGGTDTQYF
TGCAGCGTTGAAAATTCCCGCGGCAGCGGGGGGACAGATACGCAGTATTTT
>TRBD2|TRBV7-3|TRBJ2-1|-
CASSLGTSGANEQFF
TGTGCCAGCAGCCTCGGGACTAGCGGGGCTAATGAGCAGTTCTTC
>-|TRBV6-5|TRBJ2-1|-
CASSYADSYNEQFF
TGTGCCAGCAGTTACGCGGACTCCTACAATGAGCAGTTCTTC
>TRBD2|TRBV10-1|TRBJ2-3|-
CASSESKAGVGDTQYF
TGCGCCAGCAGTGAGTCGAAAGCGGGGGTCGGAGATACGCAGTATTTT
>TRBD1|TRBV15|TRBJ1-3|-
CATSSRQGGPGNTIYF
TGTGCCACCAGCAGCCGACAGGGGGGCCCTGGAAACACCATATATTTT
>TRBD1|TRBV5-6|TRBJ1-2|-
CASSSGTGGYGYTF
TGTGCCAGCAGCAGCGGGACAGGGGGATATGGCTACACCTTC